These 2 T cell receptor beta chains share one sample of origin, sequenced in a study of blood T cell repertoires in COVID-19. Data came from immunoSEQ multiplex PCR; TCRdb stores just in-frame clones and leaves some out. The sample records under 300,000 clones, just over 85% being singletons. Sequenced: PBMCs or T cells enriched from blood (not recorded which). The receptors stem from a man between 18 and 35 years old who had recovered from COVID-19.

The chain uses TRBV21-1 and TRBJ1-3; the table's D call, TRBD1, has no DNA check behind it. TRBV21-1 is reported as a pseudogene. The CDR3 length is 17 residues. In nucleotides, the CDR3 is TGTGCCAGCAACACCGAAATACAGGAAGAAGGTTTAAACACCATATATTTT. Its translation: CASNTEIQEEGLNTIYF.

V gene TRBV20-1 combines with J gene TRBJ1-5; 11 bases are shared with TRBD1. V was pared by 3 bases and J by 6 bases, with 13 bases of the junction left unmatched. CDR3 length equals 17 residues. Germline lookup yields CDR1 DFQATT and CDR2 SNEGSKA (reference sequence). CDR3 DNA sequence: TGCAGTGCTAGTAGGACAGGGGGCCCGGGCGTCGGTCAGCCCCAGCATTTT. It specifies CSASRTGGPGVGQPQHF.